Listed below are T cell receptor beta chains from one sample, sequenced in a study of blood T cell repertoires in COVID-19. Data came from immunoSEQ multiplex PCR; TCRdb stores just in-frame clones and leaves some out. The sample holds 200,000 to 250,000 clones, around 86% seen once. Sequencing used PBMCs or T cells enriched from blood (not recorded which). These receptor sequences come from a woman aged 50 to 60 who had recovered from COVID-19. CDR3s include the opening cysteine and the closing phenylalanine or tryptophan.

V: TRBV6-1; J: TRBJ2-5; CDR3: CASSERGTSVKTQYF
V: TRBV7-6; J: TRBJ1-3; CDR3: CASSPGPGYSGNTIYF
V: TRBV4-3; J: TRBJ2-6; CDR3: CASSQDNTPISGANVLTF
V: TRBV11-2; J: TRBJ1-3; CDR3: CASSLEIGGRGGNTIYF
V: TRBV19; J: TRBJ2-1; CDR3: CASSIREEIYNEQFF
V: TRBV3-1/TRBV3-2; J: TRBJ2-5; CDR3: CASSPLRLGGTQETQYF
V: TRBV7-8; J: TRBJ2-7; CDR3: CASSVTDSYEQYF
V: TRBV5-1; J: TRBJ1-1; CDR3: CASSLLPGWNTEAFF
V: TRBV11-1; J: TRBJ1-1; CDR3: CASSLVASVSTEAFF
V: TRBV30; J: TRBJ2-1; CDR3: CACTPSGNEQFF
V: TRBV5-6; J: TRBJ2-5; CDR3: CASSLLFQETQYF
V: TRBV5-1; J: TRBJ2-5; CDR3: CASRSPGQETQYF
V: TRBV4-2; J: TRBJ1-3; CDR3: CASSHGQTSGNTIYF
V: TRBV19; J: TRBJ1-1; CDR3: CASRDRGNTEAFF
V: TRBV15; J: TRBJ2-7; CDR3: CATSRDRGTYEQYF
V: TRBV6-5; J: TRBJ1-6; CDR3: CASSYSPGGEGSPLHF
V: TRBV24-1; J: TRBJ2-5; CDR3: CATSGTSYRGETQYF
V: TRBV5-4; J: TRBJ2-3; CDR3: CASSHQLARDTDTQYF
V: TRBV12-3/TRBV12-4; J: TRBJ1-5; CDR3: CASSLEQQPQHF
V: TRBV28; J: TRBJ1-4; CDR3: CAANAVTTNEKLFF
V: TRBV6-2/TRBV6-3; J: TRBJ2-7; CDR3: CASSYGGSGRYEQYF
V: TRBV5-6; J: TRBJ2-5; CDR3: CASSSLGGSRAETQYF
V: TRBV7-8; J: TRBJ2-7; CDR3: CASSDDRRGLHEQYF
V: TRBV5-1; J: TRBJ1-4; CDR3: CASSFKGLNEKLFF
V: TRBV12-3/TRBV12-4; J: TRBJ2-1; CDR3: CASSPRQGGEQFF
V: TRBV10-1; J: TRBJ2-2; CDR3: CASRSRQGRNTGELFF
V: TRBV13; J: TRBJ2-2; CDR3: CASSGVRGRELFF
V: TRBV11-2; J: TRBJ2-5; CDR3: CASSYAGVGETQYF
V: TRBV6-5; J: TRBJ2-3; CDR3: CASSLDRTDTQYF
V: TRBV25-1; J: TRBJ1-6; CDR3: CASRRQGGSPLHF
V: TRBV14; J: TRBJ2-5; CDR3: CASSHTGQGKTQYF
V: TRBV20-1; J: TRBJ2-2; CDR3: CCGVNTGELFF
V: TRBV30; J: TRBJ2-2; CDR3: CAWKDRTGTGELFF
V: TRBV11-2; J: TRBJ1-4; CDR3: CASSSAGLTNEKLFF
V: TRBV5-5; J: TRBJ1-2; CDR3: CASSPLSGEYGYTF
V: TRBV6-5; J: TRBJ1-1; CDR3: CASSYSQGTEAFF
V: TRBV11-2; J: TRBJ1-2; CDR3: CASSLGPGDAYGYTF
V: TRBV30; J: TRBJ2-1; CDR3: CAWSRQYNEQFF
V: TRBV2; J: TRBJ2-7; CDR3: CASIQGAMSYEQYF
V: TRBV6-2/TRBV6-3; J: TRBJ2-7; CDR3: CASTPRGIIPYEQYF
V: TRBV5-1; J: TRBJ1-6; CDR3: CASSLPGTTGSPLHF
V: TRBV6-5; J: TRBJ2-2; CDR3: CASIQGFGNTGELFF
V: TRBV5-4; J: TRBJ2-2; CDR3: CASSLGGRGMATGELFF
V: TRBV28; J: TRBJ2-5; CDR3: CASSWGQQETQYF
V: TRBV11-2; J: TRBJ2-1; CDR3: CASNSREINEQFF
V: TRBV6-5; J: TRBJ2-2; CDR3: CASRAGVAGELFF
V: TRBV5-8; J: TRBJ2-2; CDR3: CASSYGSSGRGTGELFF
V: TRBV24-1; J: TRBJ2-2; CDR3: CATTTSGDSNTGELFF
V: TRBV4-3; J: TRBJ2-7; CDR3: CASSHQTGAYEQYF
V: TRBV7-2; J: TRBJ2-7; CDR3: CASSRSSYEQYF
V: TRBV7-9; J: TRBJ2-1; CDR3: CASRSLDNEQFF
V: TRBV4-3; J: TRBJ1-5; CDR3: CASSQDWGKWTGLQPQHF
V: TRBV6-1; J: TRBJ1-6; CDR3: CASSETGQRALHF